The 2 T cell receptor beta chains below come from one sample, sequenced in a study of blood T cell repertoires in COVID-19. TCRdb keeps only in-frame clones here, not all; method: immunoSEQ multiplex PCR. This sample yields 150,000 to 200,000 clones, of which 65% to 90% are seen a single time; around 8.2% belongs to the top ten. The material sequenced was peripheral blood. These TCRs come from a man aged 60-69 years with acute or convalescent COVID-19.

The chain combines TRBV10-3 with TRBJ2-5; 10 bases map to TRBD1. Germline CDR1 ENHRY, CDR2 SYGVKD. The CDR3 length is 14 residues. The V segment lost 5 bases and the J segment 5 bases; nucleotides outside the gene matches: 5. The CDR3 DNA reads as TGTGCCATCAGTAGGGACAGGGGTCGTGAGACCCAGTACTTC. Its translation is CAISRDRGRETQYF.

This chain joins TRBV11-1 and TRBJ1-2; a possible D gene is TRBD1 (5 bases). The CDR3 is made up of 14 amino acids. CDR1 and CDR2 from the germline V gene are SGHAT and FQDESV (reference sequence). Deletions cut 4 bases from V and 4 bases from J, with 13 bases between. The CDR3 is CASSSRGTVYGYTF. CDR3 DNA: TGTGCCAGCAGCTCACGGGGGACGGTCTATGGCTACACCTTC.